This TCR beta chain was documented in a study of blood T cells in healthy people across ages. The study's findings and limits: Aged donors had fewer naive CD4+ cells and lower diversity than long-lived donors.

CDR3 length equals 14 residues. V shed 2 bases, J shed 5 bases, and the junction held 4 bases outside the gene matches. Per the germline V gene, CDR1 is LGHNA and CDR2 is YSLEER. Combining a sample-barcoded 5' primer with a J-beta primer mix, a second PCR ran for about 7 to 11 cycles. MiXCR, run by TCRdb on the 5' RACE reads, gives a single entry per CDR3 protein. The sample yields around 1,700,000 distinct CDR3 sequences, approximately 28% seen once. With regard to this clonotype: Its antigen is still unknown. A much larger clone differs from this one at a single base, so this may be a read error.

The rearrangement links TRBV4-3 to TRBJ2-7, with 9 nucleotides matching TRBD1. This receptor was taken from a woman in her twenties or thirties in good health. Sequencing input: blood. The DNA of the CDR3 is TGCGCCAGCAGCCAATCTAGACAGGGGGACGAGCAGTACTTC. This encodes CASSQSRQGDEQYF.